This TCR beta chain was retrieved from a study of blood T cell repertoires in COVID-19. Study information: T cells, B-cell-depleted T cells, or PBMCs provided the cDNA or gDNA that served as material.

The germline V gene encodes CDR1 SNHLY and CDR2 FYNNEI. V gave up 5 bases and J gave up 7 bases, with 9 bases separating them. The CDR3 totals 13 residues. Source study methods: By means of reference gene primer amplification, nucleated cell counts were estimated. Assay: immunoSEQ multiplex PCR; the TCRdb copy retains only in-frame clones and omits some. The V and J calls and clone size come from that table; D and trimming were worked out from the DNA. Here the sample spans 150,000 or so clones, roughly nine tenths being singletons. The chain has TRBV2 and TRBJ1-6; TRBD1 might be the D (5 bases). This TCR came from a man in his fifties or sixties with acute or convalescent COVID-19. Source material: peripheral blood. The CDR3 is CASSQGMNSPLHF. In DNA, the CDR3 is TGTGCCAGCAGTCAGGGAATGAATTCACCCCTCCACTTT.